Below, one T cell receptor (beta chain) is given with its context. What it recognizes is unknown. The method was immunoSEQ multiplex PCR; TCRdb's version includes in-frame clones alone and lacks a portion of them. Of about 6,700 clones listed, around nine tenths are singletons. This sample stems from a study of graft-versus-host responses after intestinal transplantation. Study details: Anti-thymocyte globulin induction, then tacrolimus and steroids for around three years, went to all recipients. Findings and caveats of the study: Early declines in HvG clones that occurred post-transplant were associated with peak circulating GvH clone levels. Graft-donor T cell macrochimerism coincided with high graft-versus-host to host-versus-graft clonal ratios in allografts.

The CDR3 runs to 17 residues. CDR1 is SGHRS and CDR2 is YFSETQ in the germline V gene. Germline trimming cut 3 bases from V and 0 bases from J; bases unmatched to any gene: 4. The source material was PBMCs, sampled around 88 days after transplant. The receptor's source is a human patient who received an intestinal transplant, so some T cells may come from the graft donor. The V call is TRBV5-1, the J call TRBJ2-1, with 12 nucleotides matching TRBD2. CDR3: CASSSGLAGSSYNEQFF. CDR3 DNA: TGCGCCAGCAGCTCGGGACTAGCGGGCAGCTCCTACAATGAGCAGTTCTTC.